This T cell receptor beta chain emerged from a study of blood T cell repertoires in COVID-19. Original handling: Nucleated cell number was recorded as an estimate derived from reference gene primer amplification. The repertoire was sequenced with immunoSEQ multiplex PCR; TCRdb's copy has only in-frame clones and lacks some. V, J and clone size were drawn from that table, and D and trimming were deduced from the DNA. The sample shows hundreds of thousands of clones, approximately 90% of them seen only once. The CDR3 is 12 residues long. V gave up 10 bases and J gave up 2 bases, with 12 bases separating them. The germline CDR1 and CDR2 sequences are MDHEN and SYDVKM.

The TCR sequence derives from a woman aged 40 to 50 who had recovered from COVID-19. The chain has TRBV28 and TRBJ2-7; D is uncertain. The sample comprised PBMCs or T cells enriched from blood (not recorded which). Here the CDR3 DNA reads TGTGCCACCTGGAACTACCCCTACGAGCAGTACTTC. Protein sequence: CATWNYPYEQYF.